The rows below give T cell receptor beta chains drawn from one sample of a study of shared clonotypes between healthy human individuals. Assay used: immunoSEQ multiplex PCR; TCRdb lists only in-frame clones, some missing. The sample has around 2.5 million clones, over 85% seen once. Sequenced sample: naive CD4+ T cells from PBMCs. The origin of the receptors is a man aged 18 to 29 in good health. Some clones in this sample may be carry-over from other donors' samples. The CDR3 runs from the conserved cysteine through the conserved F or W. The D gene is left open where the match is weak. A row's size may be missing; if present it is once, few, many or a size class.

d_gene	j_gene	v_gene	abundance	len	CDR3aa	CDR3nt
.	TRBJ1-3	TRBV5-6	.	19	CASSLHPRGFYYSGNTIYF	TGTGCCAGCAGCCTACACCCCCGGGGGTTCTACTACTCTGGAAACACCATATATTTT
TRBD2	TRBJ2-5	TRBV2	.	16	CANPPPTSGGQETQYF	TGTGCCAACCCCCCCCCAACTAGCGGGGGCCAAGAGACCCAGTACTTC
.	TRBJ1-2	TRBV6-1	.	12	CASSSDSYGYTF	TGTGCCAGCAGTTCTGACAGCTATGGCTACACCTTC
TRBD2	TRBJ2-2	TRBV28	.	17	CASSFPGLAANTGELFF	TGTGCCAGCAGTTTTCCTGGACTAGCGGCCAACACCGGGGAGCTGTTTTTT
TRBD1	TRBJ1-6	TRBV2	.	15	CASSEETGDYSPLHF	TGTGCCAGCAGTGAAGAGACAGGGGACTATTCACCCCTCCACTTT
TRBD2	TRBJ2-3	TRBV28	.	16	CASSLYFAGEIDTQYF	TGTGCCAGCAGTTTATACTTCGCGGGGGAGATAGATACGCAGTATTTT
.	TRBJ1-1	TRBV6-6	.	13	CASRSGRPTEAFF	TGTGCCAGCAGAAGCGGACGTCCTACTGAAGCTTTCTTT
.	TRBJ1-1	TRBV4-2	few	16	CASSLRTGLRGTEAFF	TGTGCCAGCAGCCTACGAACAGGGCTCCGGGGCACTGAAGCTTTCTTT
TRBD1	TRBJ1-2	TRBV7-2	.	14	CASSSIRGLNGYTF	TGTGCCAGCAGCTCGATCAGGGGGCTTAATGGCTACACCTTC
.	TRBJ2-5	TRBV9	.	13	CASSVNSGETQYF	TGTGCCAGCAGCGTAAACAGCGGAGAGACCCAGTACTTC
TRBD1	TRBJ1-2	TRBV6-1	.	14	CASNYGTVTYGYTF	TGTGCCAGCAACTACGGGACAGTTACTTATGGCTACACCTTC
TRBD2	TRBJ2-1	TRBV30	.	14	CAWSPSGRYNEQFF	TGTGCCTGGAGCCCTAGCGGGAGGTACAATGAGCAGTTCTTC
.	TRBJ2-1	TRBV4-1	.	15	CASAPGLGWYNEQFF	TGCGCCAGCGCTCCGGGACTGGGCTGGTACAATGAGCAGTTCTTC
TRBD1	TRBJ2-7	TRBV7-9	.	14	CASSPRQGSYEQYF	TGTGCCAGCAGCCCTCGACAGGGGAGCTACGAGCAGTACTTC
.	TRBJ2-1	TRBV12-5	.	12	CASGFVGDEQFF	TGTGCTAGTGGTTTCGTGGGGGATGAGCAGTTCTTC
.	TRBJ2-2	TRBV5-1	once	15	CASSLGLQNTGELFF	TGCGCCAGCAGCTTGGGGCTTCAGAACACCGGGGAGCTGTTTTTT
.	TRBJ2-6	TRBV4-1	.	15	CASQHPFGGANVLTF	TGCGCCAGCCAACACCCTTTCGGGGGGGCCAACGTCCTGACTTTC
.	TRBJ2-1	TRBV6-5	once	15	CASSYSKAGWNEQFF	TGTGCCAGCAGTTACTCGAAAGCCGGGTGGAATGAGCAGTTCTTC
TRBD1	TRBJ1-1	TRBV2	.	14	CASSGQGAYTEAFF	TGTGCCAGCAGTGGACAGGGGGCTTACACTGAAGCTTTCTTT
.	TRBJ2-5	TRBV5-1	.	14	CASSLARREETQYF	TGCGCCAGCAGCTTGGCCCGTCGGGAGGAGACCCAGTACTTC
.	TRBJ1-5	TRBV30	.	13	CAWSSQVHRPQHF	TGTGCCTGGAGTTCACAGGTTCATCGGCCCCAGCATTTT
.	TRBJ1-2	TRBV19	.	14	CASSDGGRVTGYTF	TGTGCCAGTAGCGACGGAGGACGAGTGACTGGCTACACCTTC
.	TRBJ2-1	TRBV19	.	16	CASSIRIGIGYNEQFF	TGTGCCAGTAGTATAAGGATAGGGATCGGCTACAATGAGCAGTTCTTC
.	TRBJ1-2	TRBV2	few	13	CASSSRVTYGYTF	TGTGCCAGCAGTTCCCGGGTTACCTATGGCTACACCTTC
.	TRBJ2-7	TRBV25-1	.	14	CASSVTSGSYEQYF	TGTGCCAGCAGTGTTACTTCTGGTAGCTACGAGCAGTACTTC
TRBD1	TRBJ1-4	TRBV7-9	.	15	CASSWAGQGNEKLFF	TGTGCCAGCAGCTGGGCGGGACAGGGGAATGAAAAACTGTTTTTT
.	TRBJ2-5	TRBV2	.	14	CASSEWGGREIRYF	TGTGCCAGCAGTGAATGGGGTGGCAGAGAGATACGGTACTTC
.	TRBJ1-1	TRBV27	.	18	CASSLLAYGWGKNTEAFF	TGTGCCAGCAGTTTATTAGCGTATGGGTGGGGGAAGAACACTGAAGCTTTCTTT
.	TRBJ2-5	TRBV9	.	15	CASSQVGWGQETQYF	TGTGCCAGCAGTCAAGTAGGATGGGGTCAAGAGACCCAGTACTTC
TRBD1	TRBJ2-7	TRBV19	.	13	CASSIAQGYEQYF	TGTGCCAGTAGTATAGCACAGGGGTACGAGCAGTACTTC
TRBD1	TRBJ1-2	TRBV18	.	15	CASSLDRESNYGYTF	TGTGCCAGCTCACTAGACAGGGAGTCTAACTATGGCTACACCTTC
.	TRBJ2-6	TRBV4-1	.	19	CASSQDRGPSATGANVLTF	TGCGCCAGCAGCCAAGATAGGGGACCCTCAGCGACTGGGGCCAACGTCCTGACTTTC
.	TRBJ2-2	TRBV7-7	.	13	CASSLVASGELFF	TGTGCCAGCAGCTTAGTCGCGTCCGGGGAGCTGTTTTTT
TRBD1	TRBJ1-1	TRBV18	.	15	CASTITGGFYTEAFF	TGTGCCAGCACTATAACAGGGGGTTTTTACACTGAAGCTTTCTTT
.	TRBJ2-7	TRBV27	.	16	CASSLRGRKSSYEQYF	TGTGCCAGCAGTTTAAGGGGGAGGAAAAGCTCCTACGAGCAGTACTTC
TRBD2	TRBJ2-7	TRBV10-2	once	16	CASSESVTSGWREQYF	TGCGCCAGCAGTGAGTCTGTGACTAGCGGGTGGCGGGAGCAGTACTTC
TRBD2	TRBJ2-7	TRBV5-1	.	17	CASSLGWTSGAKYEQYF	TGCGCCAGCAGCTTGGGGTGGACTAGCGGGGCCAAATACGAGCAGTACTTC
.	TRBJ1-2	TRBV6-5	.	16	CASSLRWDRANYGYTF	TGTGCCAGCAGTTTGAGGTGGGACCGCGCTAACTATGGCTACACCTTC